This TCR beta chain was identified in a study of T cells in Graves' hyperthyroidism and ophthalmopathy (dated by TCRdb to the late 2010s). For context, the study as a whole: Peripheral blood was sampled at the time of initial diagnosis, prior to any treatment. To identify TCR V-J signatures that set the groups apart, the researchers used a discovery cohort of 100 patients, made up of under 45 with Graves' ophthalmopathy and about 60 with stable Graves' hyperthyroidism. Whether ophthalmopathy could be predicted prospectively was tested in an independent validation cohort made up of fewer than 20 hyperthyroidism patients plus 17 patients who later progressed to ophthalmopathy. The 75 to 100 discovery patients were randomly split 7:3 into training and test sets. In several Graves' hyperthyroidism patients, the study also compared T-cell repertoires from thyroid tissue with T-cell repertoires from blood. After sampling, hyperthyroidism patients received methimazole starting at 30 mg daily, and ophthalmopathy patients received high-dose intravenous methylprednisolone. TCR Vbeta CDR3 sequencing of 130 to 150 peripheral blood samples (under 45 ophthalmopathy, 75 to 85 hyperthyroidism and roughly 17 progressor patients) is reported in the paper.

Stable Graves' hyperthyroidism was defined as no progression to ophthalmopathy during 18 months of follow-up. Hyperthyroidism patients were newly diagnosed, with disease duration under 2 months, and aged 18 to 65 years. Patients with uncontrolled infections, other autoimmune diseases, pregnancy or lactation were excluded. Diagnoses were based on clinical symptoms, serum thyroxine and TRAb, thyroid ultrasound and orbital computed tomography. Ficoll-Paque density gradient centrifugation was used to isolate PBMCs from about 10 ml of fresh peripheral blood. Total RNA was extracted using Trizol reagent, and RNA quality was assessed on an Agilent 2100 Bioanalyzer. Turning to this clonotype: It has no known antigen specificity. Nothing much larger sits one base from this clone, and base qualities are not available.

On the study overall, not on this receptor specifically: No statistical method was used to fix the sample size in advance, and group allocation was not hidden from the investigators. A model built on a 13 V-J signature distinguished ophthalmopathy from stable hyperthyroidism, reaching approximately 89% sensitivity and under 84% specificity in cross-validation and 80%/75% in testing. Most expanded thyroid clonotypes (frequency above 0.001) were also detected in blood, suggesting blood repertoires may reflect thyroid immune responses. In validation, the model predicted progression to ophthalmopathy a median of approximately 6.6 months before onset, with about 71% sensitivity and almost 75% specificity.

The germline V gene yields KGHDR for CDR1 and SFDVKD for CDR2. The germline ends are 13 bases apart after V is trimmed by 2 bases and J by 4 bases. From its cysteine to its phenylalanine, the CDR3 spans 15 amino acids. CDR3 DNA is the only sequence kept; it has 45 bases, read in frame from the first base. The TCR beta CDR3 regions were amplified from RNA transcripts. The TCR CDR3 was subjected to a first round of RT-PCR using the HTBI primer set and the Qiagen OneStep RT-PCR kit. Libraries were constructed in a second round of multiplex PCR, after which size selection and purification were performed. Sequencing of the libraries was done on an Illumina HiSeq2000 using paired-end 100 bp reads. The published analysis was carried out like this. SOAPnuke was used to process the raw data, throwing out any read that contained adapters or uncalled bases, had a mean Phred below 15, or lacked an exact constant-primer or identifier match. High-quality paired reads were merged using COPE v1.2.5, and each unique nucleotide sequence was defined as a clonotype. MiTCR v1.1 was used to align the clonotypes against IMGT TRBV, TRBD and TRBJ reference segments. Analysis was restricted to V-J combinations with a frequency above 0.0001, which covered roughly 99% of repertoires. A TCS score was defined as the ratio between F50 (clonal expansion) and ExV (chaos), using BLOSUM62-based TCRdist between CDR3 peptides within each V-J. Welch's t-statistics and random forest reduced 514 V-J features to under 15, which were used in a naive Bayes classifier (R e1071). TCRdb reworked the public reads: Q25 trimming with fastp, MiXCR clone assembly, productive beta chains retained. Each record represents a unique CDR3 protein, reported with the most common genes and DNA among its rows. It is TCRdb's table, rather than the study itself, that gives the V and J calls and clone size. Here the sample has approximately 200,000 distinct CDR3 sequences; about 16% occur a single time. The top ten hold about 48% of the sample.

The rearrangement combines TRBV24-1 with TRBJ2-5; TRBD2 is possibly the D segment (6 matching bases). This clonotype was obtained from a man in his forties with Graves' hyperthyroidism. Sequenced material: blood. The base sequence is TGTGCCACCAGTGATTCACGACTAGGCGGAGAGACCCAGTACTTC. Its amino acids are CATSDSRLGGETQYF.